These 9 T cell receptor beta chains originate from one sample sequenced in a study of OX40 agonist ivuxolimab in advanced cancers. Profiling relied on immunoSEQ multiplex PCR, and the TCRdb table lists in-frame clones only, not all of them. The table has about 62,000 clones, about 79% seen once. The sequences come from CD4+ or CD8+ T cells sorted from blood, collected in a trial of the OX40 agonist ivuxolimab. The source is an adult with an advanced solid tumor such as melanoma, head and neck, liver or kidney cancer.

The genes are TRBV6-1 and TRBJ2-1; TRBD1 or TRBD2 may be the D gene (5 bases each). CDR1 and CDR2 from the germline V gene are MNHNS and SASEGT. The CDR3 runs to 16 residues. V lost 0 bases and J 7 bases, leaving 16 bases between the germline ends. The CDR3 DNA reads TGTGCCAGCAGTGAAGCGCTTGCAGGGTGGAGGAATGAGCAGTTCTTC. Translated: CASSEALAGWRNEQFF.

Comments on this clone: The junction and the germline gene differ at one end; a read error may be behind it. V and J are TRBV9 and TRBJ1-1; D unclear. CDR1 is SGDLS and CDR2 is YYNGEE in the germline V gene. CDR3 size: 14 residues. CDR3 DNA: TGTGCCAGCAGCGTAGGGCTGGGGAACCCTGAAGCTTTCTTT. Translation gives CASSVGLGNPEAFF.

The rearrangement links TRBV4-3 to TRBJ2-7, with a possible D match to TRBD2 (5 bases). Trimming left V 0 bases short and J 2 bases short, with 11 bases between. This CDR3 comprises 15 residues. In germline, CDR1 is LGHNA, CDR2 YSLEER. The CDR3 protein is CASSQDVHGTYEQYF. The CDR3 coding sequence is TGCGCCAGCAGCCAAGATGTCCACGGGACCTACGAGCAGTACTTC.

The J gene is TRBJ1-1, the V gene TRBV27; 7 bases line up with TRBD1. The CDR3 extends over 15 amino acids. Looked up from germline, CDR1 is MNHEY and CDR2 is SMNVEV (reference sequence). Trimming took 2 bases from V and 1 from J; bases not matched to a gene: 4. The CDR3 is CASSLDRVRNTEAFF. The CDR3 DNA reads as TGTGCCAGCAGTTTAGACAGGGTAAGGAACACTGAAGCTTTCTTT.

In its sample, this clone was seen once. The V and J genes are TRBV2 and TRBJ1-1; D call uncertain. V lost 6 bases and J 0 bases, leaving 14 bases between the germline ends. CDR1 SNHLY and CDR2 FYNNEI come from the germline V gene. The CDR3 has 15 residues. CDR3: CASRPPSWLNTEAFF. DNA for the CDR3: TGTGCCAGCAGGCCCCCGTCGTGGCTGAACACTGAAGCTTTCTTT.

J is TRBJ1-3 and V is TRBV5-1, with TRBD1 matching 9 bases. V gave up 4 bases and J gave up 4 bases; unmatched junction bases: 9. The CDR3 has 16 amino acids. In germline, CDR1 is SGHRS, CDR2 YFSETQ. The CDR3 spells CASSLGTGSGGNTIYF. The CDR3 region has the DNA TGCGCCAGCAGCCTCGGGACAGGGTCTGGAGGAAACACCATATATTTT.

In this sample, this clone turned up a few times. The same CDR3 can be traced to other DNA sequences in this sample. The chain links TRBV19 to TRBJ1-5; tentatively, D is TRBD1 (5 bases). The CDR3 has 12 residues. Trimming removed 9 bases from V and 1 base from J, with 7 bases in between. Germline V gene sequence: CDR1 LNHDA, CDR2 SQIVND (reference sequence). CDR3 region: CASRDSNQPQHF. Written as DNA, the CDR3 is TGTGCCAGCCGGGACAGCAATCAGCCCCAGCATTTT.

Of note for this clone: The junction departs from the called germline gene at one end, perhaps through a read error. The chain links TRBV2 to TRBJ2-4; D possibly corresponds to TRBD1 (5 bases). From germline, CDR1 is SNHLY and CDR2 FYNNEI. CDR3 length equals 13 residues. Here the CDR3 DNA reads TGTTCCAGCACGATCGAAGGGGTAAACATTCAGTACTTC. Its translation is CSSTIEGVNIQYF.

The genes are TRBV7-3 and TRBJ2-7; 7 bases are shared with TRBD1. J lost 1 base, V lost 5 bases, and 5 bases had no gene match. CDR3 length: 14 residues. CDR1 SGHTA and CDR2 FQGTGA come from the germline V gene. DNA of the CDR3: TGTGCCAGCAGCACGTCGGGACAGTCCTACGAGCAGTACTTC. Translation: CASSTSGQSYEQYF. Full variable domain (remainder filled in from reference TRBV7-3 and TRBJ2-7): GAGVSQTPSNKVTEKGKYVELRCDPISGHTALYWYRQSLGQGPEFLIYFQGTGAADDSGLPNDRFFAVRPEGSVSTLKIQRTERGDSAVYLCASSTSGQSYEQYFGPGTRLTVT.